This T cell receptor (beta chain) comes out of a study of Graves' ophthalmopathy and Graves' hyperthyroidism (dated by TCRdb to 2016 to 2019). In terms of the full investigation: Peripheral blood was collected at initial diagnosis, before any treatment. The study used TCR beta repertoire signatures to distinguish Graves' ophthalmopathy from Graves' hyperthyroidism and to predict progression to ophthalmopathy. In total, approximately 130 blood samples were TCR-sequenced: around 42 ophthalmopathy, about 75 hyperthyroidism and about 17 hyperthyroidism-to-ophthalmopathy patients. To explore V-J signatures that separate ophthalmopathy from hyperthyroidism, a discovery set of about 100 patients was enrolled, consisting of under 50 with ophthalmopathy and roughly 60 with stable hyperthyroidism. An independent validation cohort comprised some 19 hyperthyroidism patients and around 16 patients who later progressed from hyperthyroidism to ophthalmopathy. In more than five hyperthyroidism patients, T-cell repertoires of thyroid tissue and blood were compared. After sampling, hyperthyroidism patients received methimazole starting at 30 mg daily, and ophthalmopathy patients received high-dose intravenous methylprednisolone. The 100 discovery patients were divided at random into training and test sets in a 7:3 ratio. What the study reported, not specific to this receptor: No statistical method was used to predetermine the sample size, and group allocation was not hidden from the investigators. In cross-validation, the 13-signature model distinguished ophthalmopathy from stable hyperthyroidism with 87.88% sensitivity and approximately 81% specificity, while in the test set the corresponding values were approximately 80% and 75%. Most of the expanded thyroid clonotypes with a frequency above 0.001 were also detected in blood, and it was suggested that the thyroid immune response may be reflected by blood repertoires. In validation, the model predicted ophthalmopathy progression with nearly 71% sensitivity and about 73% specificity; some 13 predicted patients were CT-confirmed with GO in a median of about 6.2 months.

At least ten counts were recorded for this clonotype. The antigen it recognizes is unknown. The input lacks base qualities; no much larger clone sits a single base away. Spanning cysteine to phenylalanine, the CDR3 consists of 13 amino acids. Just the 39-base CDR3 DNA is kept, in frame starting at base 1. V lost 3 bases and J lost 4 bases; the stretch between them is 10 bases long. CDR1 DFQATT and CDR2 SNEGSKA were looked up in the germline V gene (reference sequence). The ophthalmopathy patients had moderately to severely active disease, with a Clinical Activity Score of 3 or higher, a NOSPECS grade of 4 or higher, and a disease duration of less than 3 months. Patients with other autoimmune diseases, uncontrolled infections, pregnancy or lactation were excluded. Clinical symptoms, serum thyroxine, TRAb, thyroid ultrasound and orbital computed tomography formed the basis of the diagnosis. Using Ficoll-Paque density gradient centrifugation, PBMCs were isolated from 8.5 to 10 ml of fresh peripheral blood. Trizol reagent was used to extract the total RNA, and its quality was then checked on an Agilent 2100 Bioanalyzer.

For repertoire sequencing, the TCR beta CDR3 regions were amplified from RNA transcripts. HTBI primers and the Qiagen OneStep RT-PCR kit were used in a first-round RT-PCR, which was followed by a second-round multiplex PCR, size selection and purification. Libraries were sequenced on an Illumina HiSeq2000 using paired-end 100 bp reads. Per the source publication's procedure: SOAPnuke was used to process the reads, throwing out any read that had adapters, had uncalled bases, had a mean Phred below 15, or lacked an exact constant-primer or identifier match. High-quality paired reads were merged with COPE v1.2.5. Each unique nucleotide sequence was treated as a clonotype, and MiTCR v1.1 was used to align the clonotypes to the IMGT TRB V, D and J references. Only V-J combinations with frequency above 0.0001 were analysed, covering approximately 99% of repertoires. For each V-J combination, a TCR clonal expansion and chaos score was defined as F50 clonal expansion divided by the chaos observed in the TCRdist matrix. Welch's t-statistics and random forest were used to narrow the features down to more than 10 V-J combinations, which were then fed into a naive Bayes classifier. Thyroid-blood repertoire similarity was quantified with the Morisita-Horn index. The public reads were reprocessed in TCRdb via fastp at Q25 and MiXCR, keeping in-frame beta chains. Merged by CDR3 protein, the rows form single entries marked with the most common genes and DNA. The V and J calls were not made by the authors but by TCRdb's processing. This sample lists over 450,000 distinct CDR3 sequences; about 15% were detected once. The ten largest clones add up to roughly 9.8% of the sample.

Sample: blood. The sequence was collected from a woman in her twenties or thirties with Graves' ophthalmopathy. Donor details come from another sample of the same person, matched by shared clones. This chain joins TRBV20-1 to TRBJ1-5, with the identity of the D gene unclear. The CDR3 reads as follows: CSASRPGNQPQHF. Read as DNA, the sequence is TGCAGTGCTAGCAGGCCGGGGAATCAGCCCCAGCATTTT.